This record concerns one T cell receptor (beta chain) sequence. The antigen is unknown. Trimming left V 4 bases short and J 4 bases short, with 10 bases between. The CDR3 runs 13 residues. The germline CDR1 and CDR2 sequences are LNHDA and SQIVND (reference sequence). This entry is derived from a study of T cells after yellow fever vaccination. The authors made TCR cDNA by 5'RACE template switching, adding a universal primer site and UMIs. MiXCR, run by TCRdb on the 5' RACE reads, gives a single entry per CDR3 protein. The sample yields some 300,000 distinct CDR3 sequences, around 9.3% seen once. Regarding the study as a whole: A large majority of primary-vaccination clones showed up again after the booster (around 96% CD4, around 85% CD8).

This sequence was found in a man younger than 35 who received the YFV17D yellow fever vaccine. Here the sequenced sample was CD4+ T cells sorted from PBMCs, taken 5 days after the yellow fever booster vaccination. The chain uses TRBV19 and TRBJ1-2; weak D call: TRBD1 (6 bases). The CDR3 region has the DNA TGTGCCAGTAGTAGAGACAGGATCTATGGCTACACCTTC. It specifies CASSRDRIYGYTF.